These 8 T cell receptor beta chains were all obtained from the same sample, sequenced in a study of T cell repertoires in cytomegalovirus infection. TCRdb redid the calling of the reads with MiXCR, one entry per CDR3 protein. The sample holds 80,000 or so distinct CDR3 sequences, around 37% seen once. No antigens are known for them. The material sequenced was CD8+ T cells from cultured PBMCs, taken from culture after CMV antigen stimulation. The receptors were gathered from a human donor in good health (CMV status not recorded). Some clones in this sample may be carry-over from other donors' samples.

The chain couples TRBV5-1 to TRBJ2-5, with 11 bases aligning to TRBD2. The CDR3 is made up of 15 amino acids. Trimming cost V 4 bases and J 5 bases; bases outside gene matches: 7. The germline V gene encodes CDR1 SGHRS and CDR2 YFSETQ. The CDR3 sequence: CASSPATSGEETQYF. The CDR3 region has the DNA TGCGCCAGCAGCCCCGCGACTAGCGGGGAGGAGACCCAGTACTTC.

This clonotype was counted at least ten times. V gene TRBV12-3 or TRBV12-4 combines with J gene TRBJ2-7; D not resolved. V was pared by 5 bases and J by 3 bases, with 17 bases between. CDR3 length equals 15 residues. The chain's CDR3 is CASSPGFSRHYEQYF. Here the CDR3 DNA reads TGTGCCAGCAGTCCTGGATTCAGTAGGCACTACGAGCAGTACTTC.

The rearrangement links TRBV7-6 to TRBJ1-4; no clear D gene. V was trimmed by 2 bases and J by 0 bases, leaving 16 bases between them. The CDR3 spans 18 residues. Germline V CDR1 and CDR2: SGHVS, FNYEAQ. In DNA form, the CDR3 reads TGTGCCAGCAGCTTACGCGGGTGGGCCCAATCAACTAATGAAAAACTGTTTTTT. This sequence encodes CASSLRGWAQSTNEKLFF.

The V gene is TRBV6-2 or TRBV6-3, the J gene TRBJ2-7; D not resolved. Germline V CDR1 and CDR2: MNHEY, SVGEGT. The CDR3 length is 14 residues. The ends were cut back, 5 bases at V and 6 bases at J, with 17 bases in the middle. The CDR3 region is CASSEPYGAGEQYF. In DNA, the CDR3 is TGTGCCAGCAGTGAACCCTACGGCGCCGGCGAGCAGTACTTC.

This clonotype was recorded a few times. The rearrangement joins TRBV7-2 to TRBJ2-5; TRBD2 matches at 7 bases. The CDR3 totals 15 residues. The ends lost 7 bases at V and 2 bases at J; junction bases unmatched: 10. Germline assignment: CDR1 SGHTA and CDR2 FQGNSA. CDR3 residues: CASNLGGEPQETQYF. CDR3 bases: TGTGCCAGCAACCTTGGGGGGGAGCCTCAAGAGACCCAGTACTTC.

CDR3 amino acids: CASSPDRGNYGYTF. CDR3 in DNA: TGTGCCAGCAGCCCGGACAGGGGTAACTATGGCTACACCTTC. V usage is TRBV7-6 and J usage is TRBJ1-2; 9 bases match TRBD1. Germline assignment: CDR1 SGHVS and CDR2 FNYEAQ. With V trimmed by 5 bases and J by 1 base, 2 bases remained unmatched. The CDR3 extends over 14 amino acids.

This clonotype was recorded many times. V gene TRBV7-2 combines with J gene TRBJ1-1; D is undetermined. This CDR3 spans 14 amino acids. Germline CDR1 SGHTA, CDR2 FQGNSA. The V and J ends lost 2 bases and 1 base respectively, with 8 bases between them. The CDR3 reads CASSLLQANTEAFF. The CDR3 region has the DNA TGTGCCAGCAGCTTACTTCAGGCGAACACTGAAGCTTTCTTT.

The chain recombines TRBV12-3 or TRBV12-4 with TRBJ1-2; D is possibly TRBD1 (6 bases). Deletions cut 0 bases from V and 6 bases from J, with 11 bases between. This CDR3 has 14 amino acids. In DNA form, the CDR3 reads TGTGCCAGCAGTTTAGCGCTAGGGGGGCATGGCTACACCTTC. The encoded protein is CASSLALGGHGYTF.